The 13 T cell receptor beta chains below were found in one sample sequenced in a study of PD-1 blockade in classical Hodgkin lymphoma. Produced via immunoSEQ multiplex PCR; TCRdb's table is partial and in-frame only. The sample has 15,000 to 20,000 clones, approximately 81% seen once; the top ten hold approximately 2%. The time point here: cycle 4 day 1 (C4D1), after 5 to 7 weeks of nivolumab. After autologous stem cell transplantation all patients relapsed, and prior brentuximab vedotin exposure differed between cohorts. Isolation of CD4+ T cells from thawed PBMCs was performed by magnetic negative selection. This material consisted of CD4+ T cells from blood, taken before the fourth cycle of nivolumab. The receptors originated from a human donor with classical Hodgkin lymphoma.

V is TRBV6-1 and J is TRBJ1-4; no reliable D call. Germline CDR1 is MNHNS and CDR2 is SASEGT. The V end lost 2 bases, the J end lost 3 bases, and 7 bases lay between the germline ends. CDR3 size: 14 residues. CDR3 loop: CASSEPAANEKLFF. The CDR3 DNA is TGTGCCAGCAGTGAACCGGCAGCTAATGAAAAACTGTTTTTT.

This clone was found a few times. V gene TRBV5-1 combines with J gene TRBJ1-2; D is possibly TRBD1 (5 bases). The CDR3 has 15 residues. CDR1 is SGHRS, CDR2 YFSETQ, per germline. The germline V and J ends were trimmed by 4 bases and 4 bases, with 17 bases remaining between them. In DNA form, the CDR3 reads TGCGCCAGCAGCGACCGGGACCAGTCTGGCTATGGCTACACCTTC. Translation gives CASSDRDQSGYGYTF.

CDR3 protein: CASSRRGPTEAFF. The CDR3 bases are TGTGCCAGCAGCCGTCGGGGACCCACTGAAGCTTTCTTT. This chain uses TRBV7-8 with TRBJ1-1, with a possible D match to TRBD1 (5 bases). This CDR3 region has 13 residues. CDR1 and CDR2 from the germline V gene are SGHVS and FQNEAQ. The V and J ends lost 5 bases and 4 bases respectively, with 11 bases between them.

The chain joins TRBV7-8 to TRBJ2-5; 10 bases map to TRBD2. The CDR3 length is 17 residues. Germline CDR1 is SGHVS and CDR2 is FQNEAQ. The J segment lost 1 base and the V segment lost 0 bases, leaving 5 bases of the junction unmatched. This CDR3 is CASSLALASGGQETQYF. The CDR3 DNA sequence: TGTGCCAGCAGCTTAGCGTTGGCTAGCGGGGGCCAAGAGACCCAGTACTTC. Full variable domain (remainder filled in from reference TRBV7-8 and TRBJ2-5): GAGVSQSPRYKVAKRGQDVALRCDPISGHVSLFWYQQALGQGPEFLTYFQNEAQLDKSGLPSDRFFAERPEGSVSTLKIQRTQQEDSAVYLCASSLALASGGQETQYFGPGTRLLVL.

The chain joins TRBV5-6 to TRBJ2-5, with D unclear. Germline loops: CDR1 SGHDT, CDR2 YYEEEE. Trimming pared 1 base from V and 4 bases from J, leaving 14 bases between. This CDR3 comprises 15 residues. The CDR3 DNA is TGTGCCAGCAGCTTGAGGGCTCTCGGCGGAGAGACCCAGTACTTC. This codes for CASSLRALGGETQYF.

This clone was detected a few times. The rearrangement joins TRBV29-1 to TRBJ2-7, with D tentatively TRBD1 (6 bases). Deletions cut 3 bases from V and 5 bases from J, with 8 bases between. Germline V gene lookup returns CDR1 SQVTM and CDR2 ANQGSEA. The CDR3 spans 11 residues. The CDR3 DNA reads as TGCAGCGTTGAGGGACATGACGAGCAGTACTTC. It codes for CSVEGHDEQYF.

The chain combines TRBV18 with TRBJ2-2; TRBD1 matches 7 bases. CDR1 is KGHSH and CDR2 is LQKENI in the germline V gene. Losses at the gene ends were 1 base for V and 2 bases for J; bases not matched to a gene: 1. The length of the CDR3 is 15 residues. This CDR3 is CASSPRDRNTGELFF. The CDR3 nucleotides read TGTGCCAGCTCACCACGGGACAGAAACACCGGGGAGCTGTTTTTT.

The chain links TRBV5-1 to TRBJ1-1; D is undetermined. Germline CDR1 reads SGHRS; CDR2 reads YFSETQ. This CDR3 is built from 15 residues. Trimming cost V 4 bases and J 1 base, with 14 bases left between them. Here the CDR3 reads CASSPTTTANTEAFF. The DNA of the CDR3 is TGCGCCAGCAGCCCCACCACTACAGCGAACACTGAAGCTTTCTTT.

The chain has TRBV18 and TRBJ2-1; D is unclear. Germline CDR1 reads KGHSH; CDR2 reads LQKENI. The CDR3 spans 14 residues. With 2 bases removed from V and 4 bases from J, the gap between germline ends came to 9 bases. CDR3 DNA: TGTGCCAGCTCACCAGATAACCTTTACAATGAGCAGTTCTTC. This translates into CASSPDNLYNEQFF. Using reference TRBV18 and TRBJ2-1 for the parts outside the CDR3, the full variable domain is NAGVMQNPRHLVRRRGQEARLRCSPMKGHSHVYWYRQLPEEGLKFMVYLQKENIIDESGMPKERFSAEFPKEGPSILRIQQVVRGDSAAYFCASSPDNLYNEQFFGPGTRLTVL.

The CDR3 coding sequence is TGTGCCAGCAGCTTACTAGCGGGAGGGCTCAGGGACAATGAGCAGTTCTTC. Translated, it gives CASSLLAGGLRDNEQFF. V gene TRBV5-5 combines with J gene TRBJ2-1, with 13 nucleotides matching TRBD2. Germline CDR1 is SGHKS and CDR2 is YYEKEE (reference sequence). This CDR3 has 17 amino acids. V gave up 2 bases and J gave up 5 bases; unmatched junction bases: 7.

The gene calls are TRBV12-5 and TRBJ2-5; no clear D gene. Trimming cost V 1 base and J 3 bases, with 9 bases left between them. This CDR3 spans 14 amino acids. Germline V gene sequence: CDR1 LGHNT, CDR2 FRNRAP. In DNA, the CDR3 is TGTGCTAGTGGTTTGGCGCGGAGAAAAGAGACCCAGTACTTC. Translating gives CASGLARRKETQYF.

The chain recombines TRBV9 with TRBJ2-5; D possibly matches TRBD1 or TRBD2 (5 bases each). Per germline, CDR1 SGDLS and CDR2 YYNGEE. This CDR3 spans 14 amino acids. V gave up 0 bases and J gave up 5 bases, with 11 bases separating them. The CDR3 DNA sequence: TGTGCCAGCAGCGTAGATTGGGGGTACGAGACCCAGTACTTC. Protein product: CASSVDWGYETQYF.

In its sample, this clone ranks as medium-sized. CDR3 residues: CASSLSITNTQYF. In nucleotides, the CDR3 is TGTGCCAGCAGCTTAAGTATTACAAATACGCAGTATTTT. The V and J genes are TRBV7-2 and TRBJ2-3; D is unresolved. The germline CDR1 and CDR2 sequences are SGHTA and FQGNSA. V was pared by 2 bases and J by 7 bases, with 10 bases between. This CDR3 contains 13 residues.